These 24 T cell receptor beta chains originate from one sample sequenced in a study of blood T cells in healthy people across ages. A second 7 to 11 cycle PCR used barcoded and J-beta primers. TCRdb passed the 5' RACE reads through MiXCR, listing each CDR3 protein once. The repertoire has some 760,000 distinct CDR3 sequences, roughly 25% of them found once; the top ten carry 9.4%. The same specimen was also included in a second study, on T cells of mothers and their children.

Material: blood. All receptors come from a boy aged 10-17 years in good health.

The table lists this clonotype with a few counts. The V and J genes are TRBV3-1 and TRBJ2-4; D is possibly TRBD1 (6 bases). CDR1 is LGHDT and CDR2 is YNNKEL in the germline V gene (reference sequence). CDR3 length: 14 residues. The V and J ends lost 4 bases and 4 bases respectively, with 11 bases between them. The CDR3 sequence is CASSPRTEKNIQYF. Written as DNA, the CDR3 is TGTGCCAGCAGCCCCAGGACAGAAAAAAACATTCAGTACTTC.

This clonotype appeared a few times. The chain carries TRBV27 and TRBJ2-7, with TRBD2 matching 11 bases. Germline V CDR1 and CDR2: MNHEY, SMNVEV (reference sequence). This CDR3 spans 16 amino acids. The junction had 9 bases not matched to a gene; V was cut back by 4 bases and J by 4 bases. Here the CDR3 DNA reads TGTGCCAGCAGTTCTCATATAGCGGGAGGGCCATACGAGCAGTACTTC. This gives the protein CASSSHIAGGPYEQYF.

The chain is built from TRBV3-1 and TRBJ2-2; possibly TRBD1 for D (6 bases). This CDR3 spans 13 amino acids. CDR1 and CDR2 from the germline V gene are LGHDT and YNNKEL (reference sequence). Between the trimmed V and J ends, which lost 6 bases and 11 bases, there was a span of 16 bases. The CDR3 spells CASRLLTRGELFF. In DNA, the CDR3 is TGTGCCAGCAGATTACTAACCAGGGGCGAGCTGTTTTTT.

The chain uses TRBV27 and TRBJ2-7, with D possibly being TRBD2 (6 bases). Germline V CDR1 and CDR2: MNHEY, SMNVEV (reference sequence). The CDR3 loop spans 16 amino acids. V dropped 5 bases and J dropped 7 bases, with 24 bases sitting between them. The CDR3 sequence is CASSQTLLRDRREQYF. CDR3 nucleotide sequence: TGTGCCAGCAGTCAAACCCTATTGCGGGACCGTCGGGAGCAGTACTTC.

In its sample, this clonotype was seen once. The DNA of the CDR3 is TGTGCCAGCAGTTTCGTCTGGACAGGGGGGTACGAGCAGTACTTC. Its protein product is CASSFVWTGGYEQYF. V and J are TRBV7-2 and TRBJ2-1; 10 nucleotides match TRBD1. The J call may be mistaken, given a closer DNA end match to TRBJ2-7. The CDR3 sequence is 15 residues long. Germline loops: CDR1 SGHTA, CDR2 FQGNSA.

The chain has TRBV15 and TRBJ2-5, with D hard to call. Germline assignment: CDR1 LNHNV and CDR2 YYDKDF (reference sequence). The CDR3 spans 14 residues. The ends were cut back, 8 bases at V and 0 bases at J, with 13 bases in the middle. CDR3: CATARADYQETQYF. The CDR3, as DNA: TGTGCCACCGCAAGGGCAGACTACCAAGAGACCCAGTACTTC.

This chain links TRBV7-2 with TRBJ1-4; no clear D. V was cut by 6 bases and J by 0 bases, with 11 bases left in between. The CDR3 extends over 15 amino acids. The germline gives CDR1 SGHTA, CDR2 FQGNSA. DNA of the CDR3: TGTGCCAGCAGTAGAAACACGGCAACTAATGAAAAACTGTTTTTT. Encoded protein: CASSRNTATNEKLFF.

A single count supports this clonotype. The V gene is TRBV10-3, the J gene TRBJ2-1; D gene ambiguous. The length of the CDR3 is 14 residues. The germline V and J ends were trimmed by 0 bases and 6 bases, with 9 bases remaining between them. From germline, CDR1 is ENHRY and CDR2 SYGVKD. DNA of the CDR3: TGTGCCATCAGTGAGTCTTCAGTCCTCAATGAGCAGTTCTTC. This codes for CAISESSVLNEQFF.

This clonotype was found a few times. The chain employs TRBV15 and TRBJ2-5; unclear D gene. The CDR3 has 18 amino acids. Per the germline V gene, CDR1 is LNHNV and CDR2 is YYDKDF (reference sequence). The ends were cut back, 0 bases at V and 1 base at J, with 18 bases in the middle. The CDR3: CATSREPVHRDPQETQYF. CDR3 coding DNA: TGTGCCACCAGCAGAGAACCGGTCCACCGAGACCCCCAAGAGACCCAGTACTTC.

The chain links TRBV7-8 to TRBJ2-5; 11 nucleotides align to TRBD2. Germline CDR1 is SGHVS and CDR2 is FQNEAQ. After removal of 0 bases from V and 5 bases from J, the junction contained 5 bases not matched to a gene. This CDR3 has 16 amino acids. The DNA for the CDR3 is TGTGCCAGCAGCTTAGCGCTAGCGGGGGGTCCGGAGACCCAGTACTTC. Translation: CASSLALAGGPETQYF.

The chain has TRBV29-1 and TRBJ2-5; D call uncertain. TRBJ2-1 matches the DNA end more closely, so the J call is doubtful. Germline CDR1 and CDR2: SQVTM and ANQGSEA. The CDR3 has 11 residues. Here the CDR3 reads CSVDVGNEQFF. CDR3 nucleotide sequence: TGCAGCGTTGATGTTGGCAATGAGCAGTTCTTC.

Only a few counts were recorded for this clonotype. The CDR3 protein is CSVSGTSLGYEQYF. The CDR3 nucleotides read TGCAGCGTTTCCGGGACAAGCCTAGGGTACGAGCAGTACTTC. The chain recombines TRBV29-1 with TRBJ2-7, with D possibly being TRBD1 (6 bases). Germline lookup yields CDR1 SQVTM and CDR2 ANQGSEA. The V and J ends lost 5 bases and 4 bases respectively, with 18 bases between them. CDR3 length equals 14 residues.

This clonotype was detected a few times. This rearrangement joins TRBV7-9 to TRBJ1-1; TRBD1 matches at 7 bases. Per the germline V gene, CDR1 is SEHNR and CDR2 is FQNEAQ (reference sequence). Losses at the gene ends were 5 bases for V and 5 bases for J; bases not matched to a gene: 14. The CDR3 is made up of 16 amino acids. The CDR3 reads CASSGGIRQGDTEAFF. The CDR3 DNA reads TGTGCCAGCAGCGGTGGGATTCGACAGGGAGATACTGAAGCTTTCTTT. Using reference TRBV7-9 and TRBJ1-1 for the parts outside the CDR3, the full variable domain is DTGVSQNPRHKITKRGQNVTFRCDPISEHNRLYWYRQTLGQGPEFLTYFQNEAQLEKSRLLSDRFSAERPKGSFSTLEIQRTEQGDSAMYLCASSGGIRQGDTEAFFGQGTRLTVV.

The chain carries TRBV12-3 or TRBV12-4 and TRBJ2-7; 10 bases are a match to TRBD2. The CDR3 covers 14 residues. V lost 5 bases to trimming and J lost 5 bases; unmatched junction nucleotides: 6. The CDR3 region is CASSNSGGPHEQYF. CDR3 DNA: TGTGCCAGCAGTAATAGCGGGGGGCCCCACGAGCAGTACTTC.

The chain uses TRBV7-6 and TRBJ2-1, with TRBD1 matching over 7 bases. There are 13 residues in the CDR3. V trimming: 0 bases; J trimming: 9 bases; junction bases outside the gene matches: 2. The germline V gene has CDR1 SGHVS and CDR2 FNYEAQ. CDR3 DNA sequence: TGTGCCAGCAGCTTAGCGACAGGGAGTGAGCAGTTCTTC. This codes for CASSLATGSEQFF.

This clonotype was recorded many times. The chain recombines TRBV6-6 with TRBJ2-7; D unclear. V lost 0 bases to trimming and J lost 2 bases, with 2 bases between them. Germline V lookup: CDR1 MNHNY, CDR2 SVGAGI (reference sequence). CDR3 size: 12 residues. DNA of the CDR3: TGTGCCAGCAGTTACTCTCCCTACGAGCAGTACTTC. Translating it yields CASSYSPYEQYF.

This chain connects TRBV12-3 or TRBV12-4 to TRBJ2-5; TRBD1 matches 9 bases. The J call may be faulty, since TRBJ2-7 better matches the DNA end. There are 17 residues in the CDR3. The CDR3: CASSGDRANAPSYEQYF. The CDR3 bases are TGTGCCAGCAGTGGGGACAGGGCCAATGCTCCTTCCTACGAGCAGTACTTC.

This rearrangement joins TRBV11-2 to TRBJ2-2; D is tentatively TRBD1 or TRBD2 (5 bases each). Germline assignment: CDR1 SGHAT and CDR2 FQNNGV. Trimming took 4 bases from V and 0 from J, leaving 12 bases between them. The CDR3 is 16 amino acids. Here the CDR3 reads CASSSGPITNTGELFF. As DNA, the CDR3 is TGTGCCAGCAGCTCGGGGCCGATAACGAACACCGGGGAGCTGTTTTTT.

The chain couples TRBV29-1 to TRBJ2-2; D is unclear. The V end was cut by 2 bases, the J end by 0 bases, with 10 bases between. The germline V gene encodes CDR1 SQVTM and CDR2 ANQGSEA. This CDR3 spans 15 amino acids. The CDR3 region has the DNA TGCAGCGTTGAAAATCCGGGCGCGAACACCGGGGAGCTGTTTTTT. Translating it yields CSVENPGANTGELFF.

A few counts support this clonotype. The chain is built from TRBV13 and TRBJ2-1, with 7 bases lining up with TRBD2. The trim removed 5 bases at V and 3 bases at J, leaving 7 bases unmatched. CDR3 length: 15 residues. Germline V CDR1 and CDR2: PRHDT, FYEKMQ (reference sequence). The CDR3 DNA reads as TGTGCCAGCAGCCCCGGGCGGGGGAACTACAATGAGCAGTTCTTC. Amino acid sequence: CASSPGRGNYNEQFF.

The rearrangement links TRBV5-1 to TRBJ2-1; D is perhaps TRBD2 (5 bases). CDR3 length: 16 amino acids. Per germline, CDR1 SGHRS and CDR2 YFSETQ. V was pared by 0 bases and J by 7 bases, with 17 bases between. CDR3 DNA sequence: TGCGCCAGCAGCTTGGCGGGAAGCTCAGTGTTAAATGAGCAGTTCTTC. As protein: CASSLAGSSVLNEQFF.

This clonotype was counted only a few times. The chain couples TRBV7-2 to TRBJ2-7, with TRBD2 as a possible D gene (6 bases). The V gene lost 5 bases and the J gene lost 4 bases, with 21 bases spanning the gap. This CDR3 has 16 amino acids. Looked up from germline, CDR1 is SGHTA and CDR2 is FQGNSA. The chain's CDR3 is CASSQRISGLTYEQYF. In nucleotides, the CDR3 is TGTGCCAGCAGCCAAAGAATATCGGGACTGACATACGAGCAGTACTTC.

This clonotype was seen only a few times. CDR3 residues: CASSPQGVRDYGYTF. DNA for the CDR3: TGTGCCAGCAGCCCTCAGGGGGTCAGAGACTATGGCTACACCTTC. This sequence joins TRBV7-2 and TRBJ1-2; TRBD1 agrees at 7 bases. J gave up 3 bases and V 5 bases, and 9 bases lay outside the gene matches. The V gene's germline CDR1 is SGHTA and CDR2 FQGNSA. The CDR3 loop spans 15 amino acids.

The V and J genes are TRBV29-1 and TRBJ2-5; a weak D match, TRBD2 (6 bases). This CDR3 is built from 13 residues. V shed 4 bases and J shed 4 bases, with 13 bases lying between them. The germline gives CDR1 SQVTM, CDR2 ANQGSEA. The DNA of the CDR3 is TGCAGCGTTGGACTAGTGTTAGGAGAGACCCAGTACTTC. Protein sequence: CSVGLVLGETQYF.